The 14 T cell receptor beta chains given below trace back to one sample, sequenced in a study of CD8+ T cells in alopecia areata. As to treatment: oral pan-JAK inhibitor, 5-10 mg twice daily. It was cDNA, reverse transcribed from extracted RNA, that served as the sequencing template. Sequenced by immunoSEQ multiplex PCR; TCRdb stores in-frame clones only, minus some. The table shows roughly 170,000 clones, with around three fifths occurring only once. The specimen comprised CD8+ T cells sorted from blood, sampled at week 24, from a patient treated with tofacitinib. Receptors were obtained from a human donor with alopecia areata.

The chain carries TRBV5-1 and TRBJ1-1; 7 positions agree with TRBD1. From germline, CDR1 is SGHRS and CDR2 YFSETQ. The CDR3 runs 17 residues. V was pared by 5 bases and J by 0 bases, with 13 bases of the junction left unmatched. Here the CDR3 reads CASRISRTGLMNTEAFF. DNA of the CDR3: TGCGCCAGCAGAATCTCCCGGACAGGACTCATGAACACTGAAGCTTTCTTT.

This clone was seen more than once but under ten times. The V call is TRBV9, the J call TRBJ2-3, with 9 positions matching TRBD2. CDR1 is SGDLS and CDR2 is YYNGEE in the germline V gene. Germline trimming cut 0 bases from V and 4 bases from J; bases unmatched to any gene: 9. CDR3 length equals 17 residues. CDR3: CASSVGPSGDGPDTQYF. The CDR3, as DNA: TGTGCCAGCAGCGTAGGGCCTAGCGGGGACGGACCAGATACGCAGTATTTT.

The chain employs TRBV7-9 and TRBJ1-2; no reliable D call. From germline, CDR1 is SEHNR and CDR2 FQNEAQ (reference sequence). V was pared by 6 bases and J by 2 bases, with 13 bases between. CDR3 length equals 14 residues. DNA for the CDR3: TGTGCCAGCAGAACATTCAGGAAAAACTATGGCTACACCTTC. It yields the protein CASRTFRKNYGYTF.

The chain joins TRBV10-2 to TRBJ2-5, with D unclear. Between the trimmed V and J ends, which lost 8 bases and 7 bases, there was a span of 11 bases. This CDR3 is 11 amino acids long. CDR1 is WSHSY and CDR2 is SAAADI in the germline V gene. Here the CDR3 reads CASRVSGTQYF. In DNA, the CDR3 is TGCGCCAGCCGGGTTTCGGGGACCCAGTACTTC.

In DNA, the CDR3 is TGCGCCAGCAGCGCCCAACAGGGGGTGGGTGATCAGCCCCAGCATTTT. It is translated as CASSAQQGVGDQPQHF. This chain joins TRBV4-1 and TRBJ1-5; 8 bases are shared with TRBD1. Germline V CDR1 and CDR2: MGHRA, YSYEKL. The CDR3 spans 16 residues. Trimming at V came to 5 bases and at J to 5 bases, leaving 11 bases not matched to a gene.

The CDR3: CSVVPGKSYGYTF. The CDR3 coding sequence is TGCAGCGTTGTGCCCGGGAAAAGCTATGGCTACACCTTC. V usage is TRBV29-1 and J usage is TRBJ1-2; D gene unclear. The CDR3 consists of 13 residues. CDR1 is SQVTM, CDR2 ANQGSEA, per germline. V was clipped by 4 bases and J by 4 bases, with 13 bases between them. The full variable domain, its missing parts supplied by reference TRBV29-1 and TRBJ1-2, is SAVISQKPSRDICQRGTSLTIQCQVDSQVTMMFWYRQQPGQSLTLIATANQGSEATYESGFVIDKFPISRPNLTFSTLTVSNMSPEDSSIYLCSVVPGKSYGYTFGSGTRLTVV.

This clone was observed a handful of times. The chain employs TRBV7-9 and TRBJ1-1; 7 bases line up with TRBD1. Germline CDR1 reads SEHNR; CDR2 reads FQNEAQ (reference sequence). V was clipped by 4 bases and J by 4 bases; unmatched bases: 9. The CDR3 length is 15 residues. CDR3 protein: CASSSGQAGGTEAFF. CDR3 coding DNA: TGTGCCAGCAGCTCCGGACAGGCGGGGGGCACTGAAGCTTTCTTT. Supplemented by reference TRBV7-9 and TRBJ1-1, the full variable domain reads DTGVSQNPRHKITKRGQNVTFRCDPISEHNRLYWYRQTLGQGPEFLTYFQNEAQLEKSRLLSDRFSAERPKGSFSTLEIQRTEQGDSAMYLCASSSGQAGGTEAFFGQGTRLTVV.

This chain uses TRBV7-9 with TRBJ2-7, with D possibly being TRBD1 (5 bases). CDR1 SEHNR and CDR2 FQNEAQ come from the germline V gene (reference sequence). The CDR3 has 14 residues. V gave up 6 bases and J gave up 3 bases, with 15 bases separating them. The CDR3 spells CASSPAGSYYEQYF. CDR3 nucleotide sequence: TGTGCCAGCAGTCCCGCAGGGTCGTACTACGAGCAGTACTTC.

The chain uses TRBV9 and TRBJ2-1; TRBD2 matches at 8 bases. V gave up 5 bases and J gave up 6 bases; unmatched junction bases: 4. Germline CDR1 SGDLS, CDR2 YYNGEE. The CDR3 consists of 13 residues. The DNA for the CDR3 is TGTGCCAGCAGGGGACTAGTGAGCAATGAGCAGTTCTTC. Its translation is CASRGLVSNEQFF.

This clone came up a few times. This chain links TRBV5-1 with TRBJ2-7; D gene uncertain. Trimming took 3 bases from V and 5 from J, leaving 18 bases between them. The CDR3 has 15 amino acids. Germline V gene sequence: CDR1 SGHRS, CDR2 YFSETQ. The CDR3 nucleotides read TGCGCCAGCAGCTCACGGTCTCTTGAGGTTCACGAGCAGTACTTC. It is translated as CASSSRSLEVHEQYF. The variable domain in full, with the rest retrieved from reference TRBV5-1 and TRBJ2-7, is KAGVTQTPRYLIKTRGQQVTLSCSPISGHRSVSWYQQTPGQGLQFLFEYFSETQRNKGNFPGRFSGRQFSNSRSEMNVSTLELGDSALYLCASSSRSLEVHEQYFGPGTRLTVT.

The chain uses TRBV13 and TRBJ2-1; TRBD2 aligns across 11 bases. Trimming removed 6 bases from V and 5 bases from J; junction bases left unmatched: 3. The CDR3 covers 14 residues. CDR1 PRHDT and CDR2 FYEKMQ come from the germline V gene (reference sequence). The CDR3 spells CASSLLAGDNEQFF. As DNA, the CDR3 is TGTGCCAGCAGTTTACTAGCGGGGGACAATGAGCAGTTCTTC.

The chain has TRBV13 and TRBJ2-2; 7 positions agree with TRBD1. The germline V gene encodes CDR1 PRHDT and CDR2 FYEKMQ (reference sequence). J lost 3 bases, V lost 8 bases, and 6 bases had no gene match. The CDR3 is 14 amino acids. The CDR3 protein is CASQRGGDTGELFF. CDR3 coding DNA: TGTGCCAGCCAAAGAGGGGGCGACACCGGGGAGCTGTTTTTT.

The J gene is TRBJ2-7, the V gene TRBV19, with D unresolved. Germline V gene lookup returns CDR1 LNHDA and CDR2 SQIVND (reference sequence). The CDR3 is 15 residues long. V lost 5 bases and J 0 bases, leaving 14 bases between the germline ends. Written as DNA, the CDR3 is TGTGCCAGTAGTGCTACAGCTGCCCCCTCCTACGAGCAGTACTTC. It encodes CASSATAAPSYEQYF.

This clone was detected only a few times. The gene calls are TRBV7-9 and TRBJ2-3; 10 bases map to TRBD2. This CDR3 contains 15 residues. The germline gives CDR1 SEHNR, CDR2 FQNEAQ (reference sequence). With V trimmed by 5 bases and J by 1 base, 3 bases remained unmatched. The CDR3 sequence is CASSITSGGTDTQYF. CDR3 nucleotides: TGTGCCAGCAGCATAACTAGCGGGGGCACAGATACGCAGTATTTT. The entire variable domain, with the rest obtained from reference TRBV7-9 and TRBJ2-3, is as follows: DTGVSQNPRHKITKRGQNVTFRCDPISEHNRLYWYRQTLGQGPEFLTYFQNEAQLEKSRLLSDRFSAERPKGSFSTLEIQRTEQGDSAMYLCASSITSGGTDTQYFGPGTRLTVL.